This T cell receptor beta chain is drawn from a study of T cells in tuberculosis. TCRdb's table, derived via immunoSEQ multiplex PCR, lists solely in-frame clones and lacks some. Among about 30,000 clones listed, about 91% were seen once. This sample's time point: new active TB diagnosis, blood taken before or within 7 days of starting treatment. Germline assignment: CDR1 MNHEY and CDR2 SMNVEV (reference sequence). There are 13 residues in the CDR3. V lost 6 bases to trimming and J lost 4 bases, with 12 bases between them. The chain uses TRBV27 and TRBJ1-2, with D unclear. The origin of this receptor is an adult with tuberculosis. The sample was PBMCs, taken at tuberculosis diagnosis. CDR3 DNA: TGTGCCAGCAGCGGACTCACGGGCTATGGCTACACCTTC. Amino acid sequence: CASSGLTGYGYTF.